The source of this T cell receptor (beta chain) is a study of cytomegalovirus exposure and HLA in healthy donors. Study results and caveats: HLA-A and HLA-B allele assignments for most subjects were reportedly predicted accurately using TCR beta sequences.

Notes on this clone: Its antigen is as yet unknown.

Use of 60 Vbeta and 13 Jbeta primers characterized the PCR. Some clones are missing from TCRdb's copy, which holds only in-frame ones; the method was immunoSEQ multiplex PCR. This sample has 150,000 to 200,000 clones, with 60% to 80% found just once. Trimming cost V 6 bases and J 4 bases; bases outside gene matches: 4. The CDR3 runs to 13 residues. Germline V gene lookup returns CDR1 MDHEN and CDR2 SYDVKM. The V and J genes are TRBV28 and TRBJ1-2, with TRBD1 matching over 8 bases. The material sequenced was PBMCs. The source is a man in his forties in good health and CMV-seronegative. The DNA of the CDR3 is TGTGCCAGCAGGCAAGGACAGGGCTATGGCTACACCTTC. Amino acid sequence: CASRQGQGYGYTF.